The 28 T cell receptor beta chains presented below share a single source sample, sequenced in a study of T cell responses to AZD1222 COVID-19 vaccine. Clones were sequenced by immunoSEQ multiplex PCR, and TCRdb holds only the in-frame ones, with some missing. The sample lists about 120,000 clones, around 90% occurring once. Sample: peripheral blood, taken on day 0 of AZD1222 vaccination. The receptors here all came from an adult in good health.

This chain joins TRBV7-8 and TRBJ2-7; unclear D gene. The CDR3 covers 11 residues. Germline V gene lookup returns CDR1 SGHVS and CDR2 FQNEAQ. Trimming took off 5 bases at V and 7 bases at J, with 9 bases between the two ends. The CDR3 nucleotides read TGTGCCAGCAGCACCGGACGGGAGCAGTACTTC. This sequence encodes CASSTGREQYF. The full variable domain, with the rest looked up from reference TRBV7-8 and TRBJ2-7, is GAGVSQSPRYKVAKRGQDVALRCDPISGHVSLFWYQQALGQGPEFLTYFQNEAQLDKSGLPSDRFFAERPEGSVSTLKIQRTQQEDSAVYLCASSTGREQYFGPGTRLTVT.

This clone was detected once. The CDR3 sequence: CASTPRRESQPQHF. The DNA of the CDR3 is TGTGCCAGTACCCCAAGGAGGGAGAGTCAGCCCCAGCATTTT. This chain links TRBV19 with TRBJ1-5; no reliable D call. The germline V gene has CDR1 LNHDA and CDR2 SQIVND (reference sequence). V was cut by 7 bases and J by 6 bases, with 16 bases left in between. The CDR3 runs 14 residues.

In its sample, this clone was seen once. The chain links TRBV30 to TRBJ1-4; weak D call: TRBD1 (6 bases). Per the germline V gene, CDR1 is GTSNPN and CDR2 is SVGIG (reference sequence). CDR3 length equals 13 residues. Trimming shortened V by 5 bases and J by 6 bases, and 13 bases separated the two germline ends. The CDR3 protein is CAWAAGADEKLFF. The CDR3 bases are TGTGCCTGGGCCGCAGGGGCGGATGAAAAACTGTTTTTT.

V gene TRBV10-3 combines with J gene TRBJ1-1; D ambiguous. The CDR3 covers 12 residues. From germline, CDR1 is ENHRY and CDR2 SYGVKD. Trimming cost V 8 bases and J 0 bases, with 7 bases left between them. In DNA form, the CDR3 reads TGTGCCATCCGCGCGGTGAACACTGAAGCTTTCTTT. Residues: CAIRAVNTEAFF.

This rearrangement joins TRBV9 to TRBJ1-1; 7 bases agree with TRBD1. The J segment lost 4 bases and the V segment lost 4 bases, leaving 10 bases of the junction unmatched. CDR1 SGDLS and CDR2 YYNGEE come from the germline V gene. There are 15 residues in the CDR3. This CDR3 reads CASSSYRGVSTEAFF. The CDR3 nucleotides are TGTGCCAGCAGCTCCTACAGGGGAGTGAGCACTGAAGCTTTCTTT. Based on the CDR3 plus reference TRBV9 and TRBJ1-1, the full variable domain is DSGVTQTPKHLITATGQRVTLRCSPRSGDLSVYWYQQSLDQGLQFLIQYYNGEERAKGNILERFSAQQFPDLHSELNLSSLELGDSALYFCASSSYRGVSTEAFFGQGTRLTVV.

The CDR3 sequence is CASSGGSGLAEETQYF. The CDR3 DNA sequence: TGTGCCAGCAGCGGCGGGTCGGGACTAGCTGAAGAGACCCAGTACTTC. The chain combines TRBV5-6 with TRBJ2-5; TRBD2 matches at 9 bases. V trimming: 4 bases; J trimming: 3 bases; junction bases outside the gene matches: 10. Germline CDR1 SGHDT, CDR2 YYEEEE. The CDR3 extends over 16 amino acids.

The chain has TRBV5-4 and TRBJ2-7; D remains ambiguous. The CDR3 covers 12 residues. Germline V gene sequence: CDR1 SGHNT, CDR2 YYREEE (reference sequence). Trimming took 2 bases from V and 4 from J, leaving 7 bases between them. The CDR3 bases are TGTGCCAGCAGCTTCGGACGGTACGAGCAGTACTTC. It is translated as CASSFGRYEQYF.

Only one count was recorded for this clone. The chain has TRBV7-9 and TRBJ1-2; TRBD1 matches at 8 bases. CDR1 is SEHNR and CDR2 is FQNEAQ in the germline V gene (reference sequence). CDR3 size: 15 residues. V lost 4 bases to trimming and J lost 4 bases; unmatched junction nucleotides: 8. The CDR3: CASSSETGAGYGYTF. The DNA of the CDR3 is TGTGCCAGCAGCTCTGAGACAGGGGCGGGCTATGGCTACACCTTC.

The chain uses TRBV19 and TRBJ2-5; possible D gene TRBD1, 7 bases. Trimming took off 4 bases at V and 4 bases at J, with 13 bases between the two ends. The CDR3 covers 14 residues. From germline, CDR1 is LNHDA and CDR2 SQIVND (reference sequence). In DNA, the CDR3 is TGTGCCAGTAGTACGACAGGGAGGCGAGAGACCCAGTACTTC. It yields the protein CASSTTGRRETQYF.

The V call is TRBV2, the J call TRBJ2-2, with no clear D. This CDR3 region has 13 residues. V shed 4 bases and J shed 2 bases, with 5 bases lying between them. The germline CDR1 and CDR2 sequences are SNHLY and FYNNEI. The CDR3: CASSGDNTGELFF. The CDR3 DNA reads TGTGCCAGCAGTGGAGATAACACCGGGGAGCTGTTTTTT.

The chain recombines TRBV6-2 or TRBV6-3 with TRBJ1-2; 9 bases map to TRBD1. J gave up 3 bases and V 6 bases, and 11 bases lay outside the gene matches. Germline CDR1 MNHEY, CDR2 SVGEGT. The CDR3 runs to 16 residues. CDR3 amino acids: CASSTNPGQGHYGYTF. In nucleotides, the CDR3 is TGTGCCAGCAGCACCAATCCGGGACAGGGCCACTATGGCTACACCTTC.

As to this clone: This same CDR3 is encoded by further DNA sequences in the sample. The genes are TRBV19 and TRBJ2-2; 10 nucleotides match TRBD1. Germline CDR1 LNHDA, CDR2 SQIVND (reference sequence). The V and J ends lost 7 bases and 2 bases, in that order; junction bases with no gene match: 4. This CDR3 contains 15 residues. CDR3 sequence (DNA): TGTGCCAGTACGAGGACAGGGGGTAACACCGGGGAGCTGTTTTTT. This encodes CASTRTGGNTGELFF.

This clone was recorded once. V usage is TRBV19 and J usage is TRBJ1-5; a weak D match, TRBD1 (6 bases). The V gene's germline CDR1 is LNHDA and CDR2 SQIVND (reference sequence). This CDR3 is built from 16 residues. Trimming took off 3 bases at V and 4 bases at J, with 16 bases between the two ends. CDR3 loop: CASSIRSEQGNQPQHF. The CDR3 coding sequence is TGTGCCAGTAGTATCAGGAGTGAACAGGGAAATCAGCCCCAGCATTTT.

The table lists this clone with a count of one. The CDR3: CASSQVWGFNTGELFF. CDR3 nucleotides: TGTGCCAGCAGCCAAGTCTGGGGATTTAACACCGGGGAGCTGTTTTTT. The chain recombines TRBV3-1 (or the pseudogene TRBV3-2) with TRBJ2-2; D not certain. V lost 1 base, J lost 2 bases, and 11 bases lay in between. Germline values: CDR1 LGHDT, CDR2 YNNKEL (reference sequence). The CDR3 runs to 16 residues.

The chain employs TRBV5-6 and TRBJ2-5; D gene ambiguous. This CDR3 spans 14 amino acids. Germline loops: CDR1 SGHDT, CDR2 YYEEEE. The ends were cut back, 3 bases at V and 1 base at J, with 10 bases in the middle. The CDR3 region is CASSYQDAQETQYF. The CDR3 DNA sequence: TGTGCCAGCAGCTACCAGGACGCCCAAGAGACCCAGTACTTC.

This chain connects TRBV7-9 to TRBJ2-7; D gene unclear. The germline V and J ends were trimmed by 2 bases and 0 bases, with 5 bases remaining between them. From germline, CDR1 is SEHNR and CDR2 FQNEAQ (reference sequence). The CDR3 loop spans 13 amino acids. CDR3 in amino acids: CASSLWSSYEQYF. The CDR3 bases are TGTGCCAGCAGCTTATGGAGCTCCTACGAGCAGTACTTC.

The J gene is TRBJ1-5, the V gene TRBV25-1; D remains ambiguous. Germline values: CDR1 MGHDK, CDR2 SYGVNS. There are 12 residues in the CDR3. V was shortened by 7 bases and J by 4 bases, with 8 bases between the two germline ends. The DNA of the CDR3 is TGTGCCAGCACGACTGAAAATCAGCCCCAGCATTTT. This sequence encodes CASTTENQPQHF. Full variable domain (rest looked up from reference TRBV25-1 and TRBJ1-5): EADIYQTPRYLVIGTGKKITLECSQTMGHDKMYWYQQDPGMELHLIHYSYGVNSTEKGDLSSESTVSRIRTEHFPLTLESARPSHTSQYLCASTTENQPQHFGDGTRLSIL.

The chain joins TRBV27 to TRBJ1-2; weak D call: TRBD1 (5 bases). Trimming removed 6 bases from V and 2 bases from J, with 10 bases in between. This CDR3 contains 13 residues. Per germline, CDR1 MNHEY and CDR2 SMNVEV (reference sequence). The CDR3 sequence: CASRGTENYGYTF. The DNA for the CDR3 is TGTGCCAGCAGGGGGACGGAAAACTATGGCTACACCTTC.

The chain uses TRBV5-1 and TRBJ1-4; D might be TRBD1 (5 bases). With 2 bases removed from V and 8 bases from J, the gap between germline ends came to 10 bases. Germline V gene lookup returns CDR1 SGHRS and CDR2 YFSETQ. This CDR3 comprises 13 residues. The CDR3, as DNA: TGCGCCAGCAGCTTCCAGGGTGAAGAAAAACTGTTTTTT. Its translation: CASSFQGEEKLFF.

The rearrangement joins TRBV6-2 or TRBV6-3 to TRBJ1-1, with D tentatively TRBD1 (5 bases). V lost 5 bases and J lost 10, with 20 bases in between. CDR3 length: 14 amino acids. Germline V CDR1 and CDR2: MNHEY, SVGEGT. The CDR3 DNA reads TGTGCCAGCAGTGAGGACACGTCCGAATTGAGAGCTTTCTTT. It codes for CASSEDTSELRAFF.

The chain recombines TRBV4-2 with TRBJ2-4; perhaps TRBD2 as D (6 bases). The CDR3 loop spans 16 amino acids. CDR1 and CDR2 from the germline V gene are LGHNA and YNFKEQ. Trimming cost V 3 bases and J 0 bases, with 12 bases left between them. Written as DNA, the CDR3 is TGTGCCAGCAGCCAGGGACTGGAACTAGCCAAAAACATTCAGTACTTC. As protein: CASSQGLELAKNIQYF.

This clone was recorded only once. The V call is TRBV9, the J call TRBJ2-1, with TRBD2 matching over 8 bases. With 4 bases clipped from V and 5 bases from J, the junction kept 2 bases outside the gene matches. CDR1 and CDR2 from the germline V gene are SGDLS and YYNGEE. There are 13 residues in the CDR3. The CDR3 nucleotides read TGTGCCAGCAGCCAGGGACTAGACAATGAGCAGTTCTTC. Its translation: CASSQGLDNEQFF.

The chain combines TRBV23-1 with TRBJ1-5; D unresolved. TRBV23-1 is recorded as an ORF, its role being uncertain. This CDR3 has 16 residues. The V gene lost 6 bases and the J gene lost 7 bases, with 22 bases spanning the gap. The CDR3 DNA reads TGCGCCAGCAGGGACCTAAGAGGGTGTGTAGACCAGCCCCAGCATTTT. It encodes CASRDLRGCVDQPQHF.

This chain links TRBV18 with TRBJ2-7; D is unresolved. CDR3 length: 14 residues. Trimming shortened V by 3 bases and J by 3 bases, and 12 bases separated the two germline ends. The V gene's germline CDR1 is KGHSH and CDR2 LQKENI. The chain's CDR3 is CASSPREVDYEQYF. The CDR3 nucleotides read TGTGCCAGCTCACCGCGAGAAGTGGACTACGAGCAGTACTTC.

The genes are TRBV9 and TRBJ2-6; D assignment may be TRBD1 or TRBD2 (5 bases each). Germline V CDR1 and CDR2: SGDLS, YYNGEE. V dropped 0 bases and J dropped 0 bases, with 13 bases sitting between them. This CDR3 contains 18 residues. Here the CDR3 DNA reads TGTGCCAGCAGCGTAGCTTCAGGGAGAAGCTCTGGGGCCAACGTCCTGACTTTC. Encoded protein: CASSVASGRSSGANVLTF.

J is TRBJ2-5 and V is TRBV5-1, with 8 bases aligning to TRBD2. CDR3 size: 15 residues. From germline, CDR1 is SGHRS and CDR2 YFSETQ. With V trimmed by 3 bases and J by 1 base, 5 bases remained unmatched. The CDR3 coding sequence is TGCGCCAGCAGCTCCACGGGGGGGCTCCAAGAGACCCAGTACTTC. Its protein is CASSSTGGLQETQYF.

This clone was counted between two and nine times. J is TRBJ1-5 and V is TRBV1. TRBV1 is reported as a pseudogene. The CDR3 length is 16 residues. The CDR3: CTSSQDFPRGNQPQHF. The DNA of the CDR3 is TGCACCAGCAGCCAAGACTTCCCACGGGGCAATCAGCCCCAGCATTTT.

Details on this clone: At one boundary the junction diverges from the germline segment, which might be a read error. The chain uses TRBV7-2 and TRBJ1-6, with TRBD1 matching over 7 bases. The CDR3 consists of 15 residues. Per germline, CDR1 SGHTA and CDR2 FQGNSA. This CDR3 is CASSFRQGYSSPLHF. CDR3 sequence (DNA): TGTGCCAGCAGCTTCCGACAGGGATATAGTTCACCCCTCCACTTT.